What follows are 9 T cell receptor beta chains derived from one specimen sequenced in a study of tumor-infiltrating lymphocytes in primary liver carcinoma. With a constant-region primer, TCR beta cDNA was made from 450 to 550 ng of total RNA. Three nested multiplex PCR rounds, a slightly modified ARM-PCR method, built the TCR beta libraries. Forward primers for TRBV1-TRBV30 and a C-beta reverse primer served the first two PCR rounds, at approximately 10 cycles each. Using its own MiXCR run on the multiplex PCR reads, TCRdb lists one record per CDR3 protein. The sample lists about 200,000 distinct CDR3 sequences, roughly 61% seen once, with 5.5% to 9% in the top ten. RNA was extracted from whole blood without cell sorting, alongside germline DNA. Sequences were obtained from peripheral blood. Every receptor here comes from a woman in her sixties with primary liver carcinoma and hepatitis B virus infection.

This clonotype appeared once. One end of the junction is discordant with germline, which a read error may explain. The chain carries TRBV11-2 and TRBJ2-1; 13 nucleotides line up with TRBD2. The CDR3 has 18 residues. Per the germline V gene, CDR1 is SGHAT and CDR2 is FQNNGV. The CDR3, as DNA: TGTGCCAGCAACTTAGGGGCACCGACTAGCGGGAGGCGGAATGAGGAGTTCTTC. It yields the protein CASNLGAPTSGRRNEEFF.

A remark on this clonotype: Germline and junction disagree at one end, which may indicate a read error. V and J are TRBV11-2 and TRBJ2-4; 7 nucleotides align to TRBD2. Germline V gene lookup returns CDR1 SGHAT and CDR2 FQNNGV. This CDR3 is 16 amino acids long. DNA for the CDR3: TGTGCTAGCAGCTCACCCGGGGGGTGTGGGAGTAACATTCAGTACTTC. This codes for CASSSPGGCGSNIQYF.

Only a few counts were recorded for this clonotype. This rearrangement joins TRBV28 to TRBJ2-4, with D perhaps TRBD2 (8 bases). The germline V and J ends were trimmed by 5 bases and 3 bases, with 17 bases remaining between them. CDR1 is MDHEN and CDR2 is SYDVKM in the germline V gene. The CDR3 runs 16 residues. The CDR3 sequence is CASSIYSGTVKNIQYF. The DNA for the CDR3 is TGTGCCAGCAGTATCTATAGCGGGACAGTCAAAAACATTCAGTACTTC.

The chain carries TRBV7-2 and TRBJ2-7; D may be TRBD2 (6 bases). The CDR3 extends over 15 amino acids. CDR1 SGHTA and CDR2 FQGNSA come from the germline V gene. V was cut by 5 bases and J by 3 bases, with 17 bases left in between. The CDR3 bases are TGTGCCAGCAGCCTCCAGGACGGGGGAGTCTACGAGCAGTACTTC. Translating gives CASSLQDGGVYEQYF.

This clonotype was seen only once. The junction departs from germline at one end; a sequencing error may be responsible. CDR3 bases: TGCGCCTGCAGTACGGGGGATTCACCCCTCCACTTT. This sequence encodes CACSTGDSPLHF. The rearrangement joins TRBV5-1 to TRBJ1-6; D possibly corresponds to TRBD1 (5 bases). The CDR3 consists of 12 residues. CDR1 and CDR2 (germline): SGHRS, YFSETQ.

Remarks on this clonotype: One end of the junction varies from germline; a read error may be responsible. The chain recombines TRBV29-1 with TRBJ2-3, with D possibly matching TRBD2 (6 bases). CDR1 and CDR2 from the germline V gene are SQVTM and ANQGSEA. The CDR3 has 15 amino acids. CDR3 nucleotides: TGCAGCGTTGAGGGGCCGGGGGTGAGCACAGATATGCAGTATTTT. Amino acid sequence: CSVEGPGVSTDMQYF.

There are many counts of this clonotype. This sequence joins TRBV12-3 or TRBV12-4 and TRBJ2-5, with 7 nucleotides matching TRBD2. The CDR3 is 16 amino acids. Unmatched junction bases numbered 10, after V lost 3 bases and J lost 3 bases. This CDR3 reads CASSFRGTSAKETQYF. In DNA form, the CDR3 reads TGTGCCAGCAGTTTTCGAGGAACTAGCGCTAAAGAGACCCAGTACTTC.

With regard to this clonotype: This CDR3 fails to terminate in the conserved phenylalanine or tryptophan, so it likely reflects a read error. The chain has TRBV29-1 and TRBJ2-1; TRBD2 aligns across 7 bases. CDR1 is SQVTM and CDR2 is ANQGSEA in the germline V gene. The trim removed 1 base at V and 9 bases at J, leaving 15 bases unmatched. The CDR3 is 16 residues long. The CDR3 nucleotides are TGCAGCGTTGAAGCCAACCTAGTGGGAGGGCTGGGTGAGCAGTTCTTA. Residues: CSVEANLVGGLGEQFL.

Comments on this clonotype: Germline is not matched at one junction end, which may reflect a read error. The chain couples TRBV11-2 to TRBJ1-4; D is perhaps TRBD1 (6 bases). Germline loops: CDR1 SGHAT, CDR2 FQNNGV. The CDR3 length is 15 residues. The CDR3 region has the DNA TGTGGCAGCAGGTCGCAAGGGGGAGGTAATGAAAAGCTGTTTTTT. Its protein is CGSRSQGGGNEKLFF.